This T cell receptor (beta chain) was sequenced during a study of blood T cell repertoires in COVID-19. The wider study: Acute and convalescent COVID-19 samples came from the United States, Italy and Spain. PBMCs, B-cell-depleted T cells, or T cells were the source of the cDNA or gDNA that made up the material.

Per the study methods: How many nucleated cells were present was estimated from reference gene primer amplification. Using immunoSEQ multiplex PCR, the repertoire was profiled, and TCRdb retains in-frame clones only, with some absent. V and J calls and clone size follow that table, whereas D and trimming were derived from the DNA. The sample lists some 97,000 clones; more than 70% were seen once. V lost 0 bases to trimming and J lost 4 bases, with 9 bases between them. The CDR3 consists of 14 residues. Germline V gene sequence: CDR1 ENHRY, CDR2 SYGVKD. The clonotype originates from a human donor in a cohort sampled during active COVID-19. Material: peripheral blood. The rearrangement links TRBV10-3 to TRBJ1-2, with D possibly TRBD1 on 6 matching bases. This chain's CDR3 is CAISESRGFYGYTF. In DNA, the CDR3 is TGTGCCATCAGTGAGTCCAGGGGTTTCTATGGCTACACCTTC.